The clone carrying this T cell receptor (beta chain) was observed a few times. The antigen is undetermined. This sample was taken from a study of T-cell reconstitution after alpha-beta-depleted transplantation in children. Findings and caveats of the study: Reports say that about two months after transplant, the alpha-beta T cells came out of several hundred graft clones that had expanded. By one year post-transplant, T-cell counts and diversity largely arose from T cells that were newly produced.

A library of TCRbeta sequences, prepared with unique molecular identifiers, was generated. TCRdb re-called the PCR reads with MiXCR, one entry per CDR3 protein. The profile shows about 830,000 distinct CDR3 sequences, roughly 15% of them singletons. The ends were cut back, 1 base at V and 10 bases at J, with 9 bases in the middle. Germline V lookup: CDR1 SGHDT, CDR2 YYEEEE. CDR3 size: 12 residues. The clonotype was recovered from a male patient younger than 18 who had a stem cell transplant for acute lymphoblastic leukemia, so the T cells may come from the graft donor. The chain joins TRBV5-6 to TRBJ2-1; D uncertain. Sequenced here: PBMCs, mostly from graft donor cells, sampled 360 days after TCRalphabeta/CD19-depleted stem cell transplant. This CDR3 reads CASSLIGWEQFF. The CDR3, as DNA: TGTGCCAGCAGCTTGATTGGCTGGGAGCAGTTCTTC.